The rows below give T cell receptor beta chains drawn from one sample of a study of cytomegalovirus exposure and HLA in healthy donors. Measured with immunoSEQ multiplex PCR; TCRdb has only the in-frame clones, and not every one. This table has around 100,000 clones, around 63% appearing once. Sequencing used PBMCs. Source of these receptors: a human donor in good health. Each CDR3 is given with its conserved first and last residue. A D gene is named only where the DNA matches it firmly. Clone size is given for some rows only: seen once, a few or many times, or a class if the clone is expanded.

V,J,D,size,DNA,CDR3
TRBV29-1,TRBJ1-2,TRBD1,NA,TGCAGCGTTGAAGTCTGGACAGGGGTTGACTATGGCTACACCTTC,CSVEVWTGVDYGYTF
TRBV15,TRBJ2-7,TRBD1,NA,TGTGCCACCAGCCGGACAGGGGGCTCCTACGAGCAGTACTTC,CATSRTGGSYEQYF
TRBV4-1,TRBJ1-1,NA,NA,TGCGCCAGCAGCCAAGATCCTAGGCAGTATGAAGCTTTCTTT,CASSQDPRQYEAFF
TRBV10-1,TRBJ2-1,NA,once,TGCGCCAGCAGTTCCCGGGAGTCCTACAATGAGCAGTTCTTC,CASSSRESYNEQFF
TRBV6-6,TRBJ1-1,NA,NA,TGTGCCAGCAGTACCTTACAGATCATGAACACTGAAGCTTTCTTT,CASSTLQIMNTEAFF
TRBV19,TRBJ2-1,NA,NA,TGTGCCAGTAGTATAGGGCAGCGCGAGCAGTTCTTC,CASSIGQREQFF
TRBV6-5,TRBJ1-5,NA,NA,TGTGCCAGCAGTTACTATAGGACACCAAATCAGCCCCAGCATTTT,CASSYYRTPNQPQHF
TRBV2,TRBJ2-7,TRBD2,NA,TGTGCCAGAGCTACTAGCGGTACCTACGAGCAGTACTTC,CARATSGTYEQYF
TRBV6-5,TRBJ2-2,NA,few,TGTGCCAGCCCAGGGGCGGGGAACACCGGGGAGCTGTTTTTT,CASPGAGNTGELFF
TRBV10-3,TRBJ1-5,TRBD1,NA,TGTGCCATCAGTACTGGGACAGATCAGCCCCAGCATTTT,CAISTGTDQPQHF
TRBV11-2,TRBJ2-7,TRBD2,NA,TGTGCCAGCAGCTTTCTAGCGGGAGAGAACTACGAGCAGTACTTC,CASSFLAGENYEQYF
TRBV7-9,TRBJ2-1,TRBD1,NA,TGTGCCAGCAGCTCAACCGGGACAGACGTTTACAATGAGCAGTTCTTC,CASSSTGTDVYNEQFF
TRBV5-1,TRBJ2-3,TRBD2,NA,TGCGCCAGCATAGCGGGAGGGAGCACAGATACGCAGTATTTT,CASIAGGSTDTQYF
TRBV7-6,TRBJ2-1,TRBD1,NA,TGTGCCAGCAGCTTAGCGACAGGGAACTACAATGAGCAGTTCTTC,CASSLATGNYNEQFF
TRBV15,TRBJ2-2,NA,once,TGTGCCACCAGCCGATTGGGCGTCACCGGGGAGCTGTTTTTT,CATSRLGVTGELFF
TRBV7-8,TRBJ2-7,NA,NA,TGTGCCAGCAGCGTGACTATGGCCAACTACGAGCAGTACTTC,CASSVTMANYEQYF
TRBV30,TRBJ1-1,NA,NA,TGTGCCTGGAGTGGGACAAGTAACACTGAAGCTTTCTTT,CAWSGTSNTEAFF
TRBV6-6,TRBJ1-1,NA,NA,TGTGCCACCGGTTCCGAAGGGGGATTTACTAGCACTGAAGCTTTCTTT,CATGSEGGFTSTEAFF
TRBV5-1,TRBJ2-3,NA,NA,TGCGCCAGCAGCTTCGTCGGTCCTAGCACAGATACGCAGTATTTT,CASSFVGPSTDTQYF
TRBV6-5,TRBJ2-7,TRBD1,NA,TGTGCCAGCAGTAAAACGACAGGGTTCCACGAGCAGTACTTC,CASSKTTGFHEQYF
TRBV29-1,TRBJ2-1,NA,NA,TGCAGCGCCGAGGAGGTGGCTGAGCAGTTCTTC,CSAEEVAEQFF
TRBV7-8,TRBJ2-7,TRBD2,NA,TGTGCCAGCAGCTTAGCGCCTGGCGGGAGGGCCGGTTACGAGCAGTACTTC,CASSLAPGGRAGYEQYF
TRBV5-1,TRBJ2-5,TRBD2,NA,TGCGCCAGCAGCTTGGAGTCTAGCGGGAGTTGGGAGACCCAGTACTTC,CASSLESSGSWETQYF
TRBV7-2,TRBJ2-2,TRBD1,NA,TGTGCCAGCAGCTCCCCCAGGGGGCGCAGCACCGGGGAGCTGTTTTTT,CASSSPRGRSTGELFF
TRBV5-1,TRBJ2-2,TRBD1,NA,TGCGCCAGCAGCTTGGCCGGGACAGGGGGTAACACCGGGGAGCTGTTTTTT,CASSLAGTGGNTGELFF
TRBV5-8,TRBJ2-3,TRBD2,NA,TGTGCCAGCAGCTCACTAGCGGGCACAGATACGCAGTATTTT,CASSSLAGTDTQYF
TRBV7-8,TRBJ2-7,TRBD1,NA,TGTGCCAGCAGCTCGTTTACTGCGGGACAGGGGTTCACCTACGAGCAGTACTTC,CASSSFTAGQGFTYEQYF
TRBV18,TRBJ2-7,NA,NA,TGTGCCAGCTCGCGTCTTAGCTCCTACGAGCAGTACTTC,CASSRLSSYEQYF
TRBV5-6,TRBJ2-5,TRBD2,NA,TGTGCCAGCAGCTTGGTAGTAGCGGGAAGCTCATATGTGACCCAGTACTTC,CASSLVVAGSSYVTQYF
TRBV9,TRBJ1-2,NA,NA,TGTGCCAGCAGCGCGACTCCTAACTATGGCTACACCTTC,CASSATPNYGYTF
TRBV29-1,TRBJ1-2,TRBD1,NA,TGCAGCGTCCCCTCACTGACAGGGACTAACTATGGCTACACCTTC,CSVPSLTGTNYGYTF
TRBV5-1,TRBJ2-1,NA,few,TGCGCCAGCAGCTTACGGCAGGGAGGTGAGCAGTTCTTC,CASSLRQGGEQFF
TRBV27,TRBJ1-2,NA,NA,TGTGCCAGCAGTTTGACAGGTCTCTATGGCTACACCTTC,CASSLTGLYGYTF
TRBV19,TRBJ2-5,TRBD1,NA,TGTGCCAGTAGAGCGGGACAGGGACGCCAAGAGACCCAGTACTTC,CASRAGQGRQETQYF
TRBV6-1,TRBJ1-5,NA,NA,TGTGCCAGCACCTTAGGGGGGGTCAATCAGCCCCAGCATTTT,CASTLGGVNQPQHF